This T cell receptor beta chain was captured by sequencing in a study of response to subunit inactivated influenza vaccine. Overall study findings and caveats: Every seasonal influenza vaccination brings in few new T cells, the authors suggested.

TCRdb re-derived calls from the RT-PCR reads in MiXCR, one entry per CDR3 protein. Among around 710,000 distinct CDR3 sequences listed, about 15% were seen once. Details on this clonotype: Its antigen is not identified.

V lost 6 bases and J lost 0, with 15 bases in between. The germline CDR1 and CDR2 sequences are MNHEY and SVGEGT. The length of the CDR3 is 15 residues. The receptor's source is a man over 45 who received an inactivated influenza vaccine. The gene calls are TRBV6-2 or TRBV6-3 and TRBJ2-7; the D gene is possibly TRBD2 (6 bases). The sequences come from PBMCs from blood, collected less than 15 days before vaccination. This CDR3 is CASRYPGLSSYEQYF. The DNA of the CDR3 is TGTGCCAGCAGATATCCGGGACTCAGCTCCTACGAGCAGTACTTC.